This T cell receptor (beta chain) was documented in a study of shared clonotypes between healthy human individuals (dated by TCRdb to between 2020 and 2021). Turning to the overall study: The cohort included three men and a couple of women between 18 and 49 years of age. For each donor, CD4 naive and CD4 memory were each given three plates, CD8 naive was given two plates, and CD8 memory was given one plate. Blood TCR repertoires of a handful of healthy adults were deeply sequenced to estimate repertoire size and the extent of clonotype sharing between individuals. To increase sequencing depth and limit assay-specific biases, different laboratories used diverse techniques to prepare libraries and sequence TCR repertoires. Between about 0.8 and 9 billion PBMCs per donor were obtained by leukapheresis.

CD8 naive samples were obtained by positive selection for CCR7 among CD45RO-negative cells, yielding a CD45RA+CCR7+ population from which TemRA cells were excluded. Donors were healthy HIV-negative adults with no recently reported acute infections or vaccinations. Only Caucasian adults living in Nashville, Tennessee, USA were represented among the donors. After blood collection by leukapheresis, PBMCs were isolated using Ficoll-Histopaque density gradient centrifugation and then cryopreserved in the vapor phase of liquid nitrogen. Purity and quantity of every magnetically sorted T cell population were checked by analytical flow cytometry. Each sorted fraction had its genomic DNA isolated and then quantified by UV absorbance on a Nanodrop 2000c. TCR CDR3 regions were amplified from genomic DNA by multiplex PCR using the deep immunoSEQ assay. Extracted genomic DNA from each cell subset was distributed evenly across all wells of several immunoSEQ 96-well plates, and each plate was treated as a replicate. For sorted subsets, 150 to 250 ng of genomic DNA, equivalent to about 30,000 T cell genomes, went into each replicate PCR. Purified libraries were measured with a Qubit 3.0 fluorometer, size-checked on a Bioanalyzer 2100, and measured again with the KAPA Library Quantification kit. A separate single-read 150-cycle Illumina NextSeq 550 flow cell was used to sequence each immunoSEQ 96-well plate. The study's processing was this. The immunoSEQ output contained only junctional sequences without quality scores, so filtering could not match that applied to full-length reads. Sequences were annotated with PyIR, a Python wrapper for IgBLAST v1.9, and V/J genes and CDR3 were assigned using IMGT germline references. Reads were filtered out if the reads had weak V/J assignments (E-value above 1e-6), no CDR3, stop codons, out-of-frame junctions, or ambiguous translated residues. V3J clonotypes were defined as sequences sharing an identical inferred V gene, J gene, and CDR3 amino acid sequence. The percentage overlap between two repertoires was calculated by dividing the number of shared unique clonotypes by the size of the smaller repertoire. Richness of each repertoire was evaluated using RTK rarefaction, the Chao1 estimator, and Recon v2.1 estimates of unobserved clonotypes. For all TCRbeta clonotypes obtained by the gDNA method from several donors, generation probabilities were computed with OLGA. TCRdb took over this immuneACCESS table, retaining in-frame rearrangements with V and J assigned. Such tables are incomplete; in checked studies, under half of the missing clones stem from an unresolved V gene, and the remainder is unexplained. D and trimming come from the DNA, and the V and J calls and clone size come from that table. This sample comprises about 680,000 clones, around 90% of them detected only once. The leading ten clones occupy about 24% of the sample.

Study-level results and caveats: Compared with non-shared clonotypes, clonotypes shared by all four sorted-subset donors had higher generation probabilities. Because the study included a small number of donors, the genetic and exposure-history diversity represented was limited. Only blood was sampled, and tissue TCR repertoires likely differ from those in blood. Estimated clonotype richness was generally larger for naive than for memory subsets. Incomplete sequencing was indicated by rarefaction of sorted-subset datasets, despite the large sequencing depth. Based on pairwise subsampling, the degree of clonotype sharing among donors was expected to be affected by sequencing depth. When a handful of donors were compared, the shared fraction of clonotypes was approximately 5% for naive CD4, approximately 3.3% for naive CD8, more than 2% for memory CD4, and 0.4% for memory CD8.

With respect to this clone: This receptor's antigen is unknown. No clone much larger than this one lies a single base away; base qualities are absent.

The CDR1 and CDR2 encoded by the germline V gene are MGHRA and YSYEKL. The CDR3 sequence holds 14 residues, the cysteine and phenylalanine included. The kept DNA is CDR3 alone, 42 bases in frame from the first base. After removal of 6 bases from V and 0 bases from J, the junction retains 4 bases not matched to a gene. Recombination joined TRBV4-1 with TRBJ1-1; 7 of the junction bases match TRBD1. Sequencing was done on a sample of naive CD8+ T cells sorted from blood. In the paper's terms, the cell subset or site label means: CD45RA+CCR7+. The receptor was isolated from a man aged 25 to 45 in good health. The nucleotide sequence is given as TGCGCCAGCAGATCGGGACAGTTGAACACTGAAGCTTTCTTT. Its protein reads: CASRSGQLNTEAFF.